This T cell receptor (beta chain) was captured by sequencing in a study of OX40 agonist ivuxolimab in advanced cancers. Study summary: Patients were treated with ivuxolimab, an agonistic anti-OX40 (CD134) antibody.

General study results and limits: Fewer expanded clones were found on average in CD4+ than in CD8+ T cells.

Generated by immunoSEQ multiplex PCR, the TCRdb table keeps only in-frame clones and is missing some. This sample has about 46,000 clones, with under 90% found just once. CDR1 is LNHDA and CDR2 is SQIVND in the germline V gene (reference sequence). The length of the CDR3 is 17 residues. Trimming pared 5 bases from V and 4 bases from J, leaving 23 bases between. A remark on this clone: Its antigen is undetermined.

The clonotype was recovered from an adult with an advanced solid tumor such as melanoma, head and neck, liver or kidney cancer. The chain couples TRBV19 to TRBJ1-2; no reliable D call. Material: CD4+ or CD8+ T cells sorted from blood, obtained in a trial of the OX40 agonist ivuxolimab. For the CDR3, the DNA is TGTGCCAGTAGTTCCGTCCCCGGACGGGCTAATTCCTATGGCTACACCTTC. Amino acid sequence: CASSSVPGRANSYGYTF.